This TCR beta chain was sequenced in a study of blood T cell repertoires in COVID-19 (dated by TCRdb to 2020 to 2021). In terms of the full investigation: Collaborator samples came from the United States, Italy and Spain and covered acute and convalescent phases of COVID-19. The samples were drawn from two sources: the first 160 participants of the ongoing ImmuneRACE study, and fewer than 1,500 subjects contributed by 6 global collaborators. Sample metadata almost always included a de-identified subject ID, COVID-19 status, age in years and sex. The dataset comprised deeply sampled blood TCRbeta repertoires from subjects exposed to, actively infected with, or recovered from COVID-19. HLA class I and class II types, where available, came from metadata supplied by the sample provider rather than from assay-based typing. The material from the prospective study consisted of cDNA or gDNA derived from T cells, B-cell-depleted T cells, or PBMCs. The repertoires were released in a freely available public database meant as a resource for research on the immune response to SARS-CoV-2. Study-level results and caveats: The quantity of clinical and demographic metadata differed by source and by participant and was supplied without curation.

Each collaborating institution followed its own protocols to collect whole blood in K2EDTA tubes. For TCRbeta analysis, collaborators shipped samples in one of three forms: frozen whole blood, isolated PBMCs, or DNA extracted from either of those sample types. To note about this clone: What this receptor recognizes is not known. Within one base of it there is no much larger clone, and no base qualities were kept.

TCRbeta CDR3 regions were amplified from genomic DNA using the immunoSEQ Assay, a bias-controlled multiplex PCR. The authors' pipeline ran thus. The number of nucleated cells in each sample was estimated by amplification of reference gene primers within the assay. Sequence reads were collapsed and filtered to measure the absolute abundance of every unique TCRbeta CDR3 rearrangement. For each sample, productive Simpson clonality was calculated by taking the square root of Simpson's diversity index across productive rearrangements. The table comes from immuneACCESS by way of TCRdb, which keeps in-frame sequences with V and J called. Part of the clones is missing from these tables; in studies checked, under half for an unresolved V gene and the rest for unknown reasons. V and J calls and clone size are given by that table; D and trimming were obtained from the DNA. Across this sample there are about 34,000 clones, with approximately 78% seen only once. 7% to 8.5% of the sample rests with the top ten.

This receptor was taken from a woman aged 55-69 years with acute or convalescent COVID-19. Sequencing input: peripheral blood.

The CDR3 is CASSPPSVVGGGADSPLHF. The base sequence is TGTGCCAGCTCACCACCTTCAGTCGTAGGAGGGGGCGCCGATTCACCCCTCCACTTT. This chain joins TRBV18 to TRBJ1-6; TRBD1 matches 7 bases in the middle. From V the trimming removes 0 bases and from J it removes 8 bases, while the gene matches leave 16 bases of the junction unaccounted for. Including cysteine and phenylalanine, the CDR3 has 19 amino acids. The only DNA kept is the CDR3, 57 bases in frame from the first base. CDR1 and CDR2, looked up from the germline V gene, are KGHSH and LQKENI.